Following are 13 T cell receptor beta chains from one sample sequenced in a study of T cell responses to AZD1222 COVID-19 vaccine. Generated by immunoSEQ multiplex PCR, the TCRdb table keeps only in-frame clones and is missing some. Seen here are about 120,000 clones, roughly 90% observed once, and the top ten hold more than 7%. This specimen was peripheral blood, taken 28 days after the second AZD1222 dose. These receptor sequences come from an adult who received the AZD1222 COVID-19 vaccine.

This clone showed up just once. Here the CDR3 reads CASRDSLSDNEQFF. As DNA, the CDR3 is TGTGCCAGCAGGGACTCACTCTCGGACAATGAGCAGTTCTTC. The V call is TRBV28, the J call TRBJ2-1; D is perhaps TRBD2 (5 bases). The V and J ends lost 6 bases and 5 bases respectively, with 14 bases between them. CDR1 and CDR2 (germline): MDHEN, SYDVKM. The CDR3 length is 14 residues.

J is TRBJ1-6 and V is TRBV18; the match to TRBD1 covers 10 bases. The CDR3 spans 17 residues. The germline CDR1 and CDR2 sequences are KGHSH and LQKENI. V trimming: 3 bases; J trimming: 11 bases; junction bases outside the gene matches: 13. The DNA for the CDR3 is TGTGCCAGCTCACCCGTACCTACCGGGACAGGGGCCGCACCCCTCCACTTT. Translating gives CASSPVPTGTGAAPLHF.

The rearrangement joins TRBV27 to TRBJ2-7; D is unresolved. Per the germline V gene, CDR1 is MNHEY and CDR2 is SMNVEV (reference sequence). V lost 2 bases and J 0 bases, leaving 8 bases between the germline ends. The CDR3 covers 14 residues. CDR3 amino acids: CASSLLGTSYEQYF. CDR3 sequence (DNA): TGTGCCAGCAGTTTACTGGGCACCTCCTACGAGCAGTACTTC.

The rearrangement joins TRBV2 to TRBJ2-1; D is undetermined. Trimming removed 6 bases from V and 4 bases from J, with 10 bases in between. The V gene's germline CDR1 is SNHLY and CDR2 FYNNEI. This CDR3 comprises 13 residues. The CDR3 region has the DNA TGTGCCAGCAGCCCCGGGTCTTACAATGAGCAGTTCTTC. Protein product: CASSPGSYNEQFF.

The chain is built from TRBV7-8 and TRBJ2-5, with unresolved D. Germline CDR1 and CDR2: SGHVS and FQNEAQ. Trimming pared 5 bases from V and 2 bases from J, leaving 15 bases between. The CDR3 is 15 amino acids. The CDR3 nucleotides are TGTGCCAGCAGCATGACCCGAATAACGCAAGAGACCCAGTACTTC. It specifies CASSMTRITQETQYF. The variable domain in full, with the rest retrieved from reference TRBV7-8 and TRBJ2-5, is GAGVSQSPRYKVAKRGQDVALRCDPISGHVSLFWYQQALGQGPEFLTYFQNEAQLDKSGLPSDRFFAERPEGSVSTLKIQRTQQEDSAVYLCASSMTRITQETQYFGPGTRLLVL.

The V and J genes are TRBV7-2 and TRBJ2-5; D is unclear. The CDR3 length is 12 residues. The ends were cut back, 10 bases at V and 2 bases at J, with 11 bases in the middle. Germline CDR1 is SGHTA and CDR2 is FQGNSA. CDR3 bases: TGTGCCACTTCTAGGGCACAAGAGACCCAGTACTTC. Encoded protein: CATSRAQETQYF. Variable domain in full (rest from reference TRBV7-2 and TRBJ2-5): GAGVSQSPSNKVTEKGKDVELRCDPISGHTALYWYRQSLGQGLEFLIYFQGNSAPDKSGLPSDRFSAERTGGSVSTLTIQRTQQEDSAVYLCATSRAQETQYFGPGTRLLVL.

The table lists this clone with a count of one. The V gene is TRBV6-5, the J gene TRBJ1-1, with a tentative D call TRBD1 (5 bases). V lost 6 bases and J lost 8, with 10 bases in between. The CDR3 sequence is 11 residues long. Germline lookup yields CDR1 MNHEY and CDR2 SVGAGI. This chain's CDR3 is CASRDEGEAFF. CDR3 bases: TGTGCCAGCAGAGACGAGGGGGAAGCTTTCTTT.

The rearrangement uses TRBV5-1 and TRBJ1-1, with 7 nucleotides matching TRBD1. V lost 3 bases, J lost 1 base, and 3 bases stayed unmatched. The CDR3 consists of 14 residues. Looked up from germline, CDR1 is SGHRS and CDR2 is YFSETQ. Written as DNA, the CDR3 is TGCGCCAGCAGCTCGGGGGACAGGAACACTGAAGCTTTCTTT. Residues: CASSSGDRNTEAFF.

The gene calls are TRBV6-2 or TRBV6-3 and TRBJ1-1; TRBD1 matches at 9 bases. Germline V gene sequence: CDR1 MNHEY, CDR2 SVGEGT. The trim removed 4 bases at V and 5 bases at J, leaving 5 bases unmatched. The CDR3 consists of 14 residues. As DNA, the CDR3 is TGTGCCAGCAGTTCCGACAGGGGGAGTACTGAAGCTTTCTTT. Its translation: CASSSDRGSTEAFF.

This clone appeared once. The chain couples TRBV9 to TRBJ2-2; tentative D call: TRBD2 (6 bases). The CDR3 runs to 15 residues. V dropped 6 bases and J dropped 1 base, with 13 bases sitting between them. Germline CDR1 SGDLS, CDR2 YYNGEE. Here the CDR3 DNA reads TGTGCCAGCACCCCGGGACTCCTGAACACCGGGGAGCTGTTTTTT. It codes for CASTPGLLNTGELFF. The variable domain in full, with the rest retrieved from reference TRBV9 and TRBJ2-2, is DSGVTQTPKHLITATGQRVTLRCSPRSGDLSVYWYQQSLDQGLQFLIQYYNGEERAKGNILERFSAQQFPDLHSELNLSSLELGDSALYFCASTPGLLNTGELFFGEGSRLTVL.

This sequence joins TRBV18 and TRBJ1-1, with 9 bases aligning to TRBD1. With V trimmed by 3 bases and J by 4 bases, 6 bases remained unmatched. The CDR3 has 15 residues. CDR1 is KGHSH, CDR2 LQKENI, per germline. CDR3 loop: CASSPPGTGTTEAFF. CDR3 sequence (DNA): TGTGCCAGCTCACCGCCCGGGACAGGGACCACTGAAGCTTTCTTT.

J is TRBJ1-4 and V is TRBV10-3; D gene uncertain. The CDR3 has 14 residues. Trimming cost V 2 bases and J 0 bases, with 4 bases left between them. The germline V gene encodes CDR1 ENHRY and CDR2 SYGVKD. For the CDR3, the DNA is TGTGCCATCAGTGAGGGAGCAACTAATGAAAAACTGTTTTTT. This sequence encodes CAISEGATNEKLFF.

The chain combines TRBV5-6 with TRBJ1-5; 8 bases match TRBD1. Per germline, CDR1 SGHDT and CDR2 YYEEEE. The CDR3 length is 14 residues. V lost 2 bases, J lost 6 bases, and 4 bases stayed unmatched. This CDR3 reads CASSLGQGGQPQHF. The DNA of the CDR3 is TGTGCCAGCAGCTTAGGACAGGGCGGTCAGCCCCAGCATTTT.